What follows are 14 T cell receptor beta chains derived from one specimen sequenced in a study of blood T cell repertoires in COVID-19. Measured with immunoSEQ multiplex PCR; TCRdb has only the in-frame clones, and not every one. The top ten hold 2% to 3% of the sample, which has tens of thousands of clones, roughly 89% seen once. Source material: peripheral blood. The source of these receptors is a man in his fifties with acute or convalescent COVID-19.

The chain is built from TRBV5-1 and TRBJ2-1, with 10 bases identical to TRBD1. With 6 bases clipped from V and 5 bases from J, the junction kept 8 bases outside the gene matches. The germline V gene has CDR1 SGHRS and CDR2 YFSETQ. The CDR3 runs to 15 residues. CDR3 in amino acids: CASKQGQGPNNEQFF. The CDR3 nucleotides are TGCGCCAGCAAGCAGGGACAGGGGCCCAACAATGAGCAGTTCTTC.

The V and J genes are TRBV4-3 and TRBJ1-1; TRBD1 aligns across 8 bases. Germline V gene lookup returns CDR1 LGHNA and CDR2 YSLEER. J was trimmed by 4 bases and V by 4 bases; bases with no gene match: 11. This CDR3 spans 16 amino acids. DNA of the CDR3: TGCGCCAGCAGCCCAGACAGGGGCGGGTTGGGCACTGAAGCTTTCTTT. Protein sequence: CASSPDRGGLGTEAFF.

This chain joins TRBV20-1 and TRBJ1-6, with TRBD1 matching 8 bases. Germline lookup yields CDR1 DFQATT and CDR2 SNEGSKA (reference sequence). V shed 3 bases and J 7 bases; nucleotides not matched to a gene: 5. This CDR3 is 14 amino acids long. The CDR3 region is CSASLGTGNSPLHF. In nucleotides, the CDR3 is TGCAGTGCTAGTTTGGGGACAGGCAATTCACCCCTCCACTTT.

This clone has only one observation. The chain couples TRBV9 to TRBJ2-2; weak D call: TRBD1 (5 bases). The germline V gene encodes CDR1 SGDLS and CDR2 YYNGEE. V was pared by 6 bases and J by 1 base, with 13 bases between. CDR3 size: 15 residues. In DNA form, the CDR3 reads TGTGCCAGCACCGGTAGTACAGGGAACACCGGGGAGCTGTTTTTT. Translation: CASTGSTGNTGELFF.

The chain couples TRBV5-4 to TRBJ2-1, with TRBD2 identical over 10 bases. The germline V gene encodes CDR1 SGHNT and CDR2 YYREEE (reference sequence). The CDR3 covers 15 residues. V trimming: 7 bases; J trimming: 10 bases; junction bases outside the gene matches: 14. This chain's CDR3 is CASGGRLAGRREQFF. CDR3 bases: TGTGCCAGCGGAGGGAGACTAGCGGGTAGAAGAGAGCAGTTCTTC. The variable domain in full, with the rest retrieved from reference TRBV5-4 and TRBJ2-1, is ETGVTQSPTHLIKTRGQQVTLRCSSQSGHNTVSWYQQALGQGPQFIFQYYREEENGRGNFPPRFSGLQFPNYSSELNVNALELDDSALYLCASGGRLAGRREQFFGPGTRLTVL.

J is TRBJ1-1 and V is TRBV5-1; possible D gene TRBD1, 6 bases. The CDR3 spans 14 residues. Germline assignment: CDR1 SGHRS and CDR2 YFSETQ. Trimming cost V 2 bases and J 1 base, with 9 bases left between them. The CDR3 region is CASSLGQSNTEAFF. The CDR3 nucleotides read TGCGCCAGCAGCTTAGGACAGTCGAACACTGAAGCTTTCTTT.

V and J are TRBV7-7 and TRBJ2-5; no reliable D call. V was pared by 1 base and J by 4 bases, with 13 bases between. The CDR3 runs 15 residues. In germline, CDR1 is SSHAT, CDR2 FNYEAQ (reference sequence). CDR3 residues: CASSLGTGRGETQYF. The CDR3 DNA follows: TGTGCCAGCAGCTTAGGAACCGGTAGAGGAGAGACCCAGTACTTC.

This chain links TRBV12-1 with TRBJ2-1; the table names TRBD2, a call not compared with the DNA. TRBV12-1 is listed as a pseudogene. The CDR3 consists of 16 residues. DNA for the CDR3: TGTGCCAGGGTTGTCCTAGCGGGCCTCTCCTACAATGAGCAGTTCTTC. Its translation: CARVVLAGLSYNEQFF.

As concerns this clone: This same CDR3 is encoded by further DNA sequences in the sample. The rearrangement uses TRBV4-3 and TRBJ1-1; 7 positions agree with TRBD1. Trimming at V came to 3 bases and at J to 6 bases, leaving 4 bases not matched to a gene. From germline, CDR1 is LGHNA and CDR2 YSLEER. The CDR3 length is 13 residues. CDR3 loop: CASSHVGTAEAFF. DNA for the CDR3: TGCGCCAGCAGCCATGTCGGGACAGCTGAAGCTTTCTTT.

This chain links TRBV19 with TRBJ1-2; 7 bases map to TRBD1. The germline gives CDR1 LNHDA, CDR2 SQIVND (reference sequence). J lost 4 bases, V lost 5 bases, and 7 bases had no gene match. The CDR3 covers 14 residues. The CDR3 sequence is CASSQGGDFYGYTF. The CDR3 DNA reads as TGTGCCAGTAGTCAGGGGGGAGACTTCTATGGCTACACCTTC.

The chain combines TRBV28 with TRBJ1-2, with 9 nucleotides matching TRBD1. The CDR3 has 14 amino acids. CDR1 is MDHEN, CDR2 SYDVKM, per germline. The V segment lost 5 bases and the J segment 8 bases; nucleotides outside the gene matches: 9. Here the CDR3 DNA reads TGTGCCAGCAGTGGCGACAGGGGGTTTTGGGGCTACACCTTC. Amino acids: CASSGDRGFWGYTF.

The chain uses TRBV19 and TRBJ1-4; 7 bases are shared with TRBD1. This CDR3 is built from 15 residues. The junction had 10 bases not matched to a gene; V was cut back by 6 bases and J by 6 bases. Germline V gene data show CDR1 as LNHDA and CDR2 as SQIVND (reference sequence). DNA for the CDR3: TGTGCCAGTAGAACCTGGGACAGCAACTATGAAAAACTGTTTTTT. Amino acids: CASRTWDSNYEKLFF.

The V and J genes are TRBV7-2 and TRBJ1-4; tentative D call: TRBD1 (6 bases). The germline CDR1 and CDR2 sequences are SGHTA and FQGNSA. Trimming pared 5 bases from V and 1 base from J, leaving 11 bases between. CDR3 length: 15 residues. The CDR3 here is CASSPQQGTNEKLFF. In DNA, the CDR3 is TGTGCCAGCAGCCCTCAACAGGGAACTAATGAAAAACTGTTTTTT.

This chain uses TRBV5-6 with TRBJ2-3; D possibly corresponds to TRBD2 (5 bases). The CDR3 has 16 amino acids. V was trimmed by 4 bases and J by 0 bases, leaving 15 bases between them. Germline CDR1 is SGHDT and CDR2 is YYEEEE. Here the CDR3 DNA reads TGTGCCAGCAGCCCCGACTACCTCGATAGCACAGATACGCAGTATTTT. It encodes CASSPDYLDSTDTQYF.